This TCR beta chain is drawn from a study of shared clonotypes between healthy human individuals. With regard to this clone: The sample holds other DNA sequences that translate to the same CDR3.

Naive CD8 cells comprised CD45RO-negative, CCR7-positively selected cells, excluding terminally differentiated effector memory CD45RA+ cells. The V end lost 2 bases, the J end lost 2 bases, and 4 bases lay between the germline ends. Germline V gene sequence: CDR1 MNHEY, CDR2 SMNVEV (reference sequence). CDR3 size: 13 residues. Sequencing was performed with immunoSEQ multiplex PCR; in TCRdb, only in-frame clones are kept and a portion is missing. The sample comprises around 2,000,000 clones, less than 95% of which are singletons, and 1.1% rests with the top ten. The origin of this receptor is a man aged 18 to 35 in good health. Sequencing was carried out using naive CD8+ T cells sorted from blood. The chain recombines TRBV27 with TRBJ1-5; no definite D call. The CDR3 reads CASSLVGNQPQHF. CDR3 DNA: TGTGCCAGCAGTTTAGTTGGCAATCAGCCCCAGCATTTT.